These 20 T cell receptor beta chains were all obtained from the same sample, sequenced in a study of shared clonotypes between healthy human individuals. Profiled with immunoSEQ multiplex PCR; TCRdb holds only in-frame clones, not every one. This table has 85,000 to 100,000 clones, 60% to 75% appearing once. The specimen was memory CD8+ T cells sorted from blood. Subset reported: CD45RO+ cells pooled with CCR7-negative TemRA cells. The receptor set was obtained from a man aged 25-45 years in good health.

This chain connects TRBV6-1 to TRBJ2-7; D ambiguous. Trimming pared 7 bases from V and 5 bases from J, leaving 12 bases between. This CDR3 is built from 12 residues. Germline CDR1 and CDR2: MNHNS and SASEGT. The CDR3 here is CASNRVGNEQYF. The CDR3 nucleotides are TGTGCCAGCAACCGTGTTGGGAACGAGCAGTACTTC.

In this sample, this clone turned up many times. The chain is built from TRBV9 and TRBJ2-7; the match to TRBD2 covers 7 bases. Unmatched junction bases numbered 6, after V lost 0 bases and J lost 6 bases. This CDR3 comprises 14 residues. Germline lookup yields CDR1 SGDLS and CDR2 YYNGEE. The CDR3 sequence is CASSVGGSFIEQYF. CDR3 DNA sequence: TGTGCCAGCAGCGTAGGCGGGAGTTTCATCGAGCAGTACTTC.

V gene TRBV19 combines with J gene TRBJ2-1; D gene unclear. This CDR3 is built from 20 residues. Germline-derived CDR1 and CDR2 are LNHDA and SQIVND (reference sequence). V dropped 4 bases and J dropped 0 bases, with 25 bases sitting between them. The CDR3 DNA sequence: TGTGCCAGTAGTAACGGTCAGGTGGAGAACCGTCATCGCTCCTACAATGAGCAGTTCTTC. Protein sequence: CASSNGQVENRHRSYNEQFF.

The chain combines TRBV28 with TRBJ2-1; D is undetermined. This CDR3 is built from 13 residues. CDR1 is MDHEN, CDR2 SYDVKM, per germline. Trimming cost V 3 bases and J 10 bases, with 13 bases left between them. Here the CDR3 reads CASSFVLMQEQFF. CDR3 bases: TGTGCCAGCAGTTTTGTACTTATGCAGGAGCAGTTCTTC.

The CDR3 spells CASSFRSGELFF. DNA of the CDR3: TGTGCCAGCAGCTTTCGATCCGGGGAGCTGTTTTTT. V is TRBV5-6 and J is TRBJ2-2; D unresolved. The germline V and J ends were trimmed by 2 bases and 6 bases, with 5 bases remaining between them. Germline V gene sequence: CDR1 SGHDT, CDR2 YYEEEE. The CDR3 length is 12 residues.

V usage is TRBV2 and J usage is TRBJ1-5; no clear D. V was shortened by 4 bases and J by 6 bases, with 7 bases between the two germline ends. The CDR3 runs 12 residues. From germline, CDR1 is SNHLY and CDR2 FYNNEI. Here the CDR3 reads CASSVGSQPQHF. The CDR3 DNA is TGTGCCAGCAGTGTTGGGAGTCAGCCCCAGCATTTT.

This sequence joins TRBV28 and TRBJ2-4; 7 bases fit TRBD2. The CDR3 has 18 residues. From germline, CDR1 is MDHEN and CDR2 SYDVKM. V shed 5 bases, J shed 6 bases, and the junction held 19 bases outside the gene matches. The CDR3 is CASSPLNLLTSASNIQYF. In nucleotides, the CDR3 is TGTGCCAGCAGTCCCCTCAACCTATTAACTAGCGCCTCAAACATTCAGTACTTC. The full variable domain, its missing parts supplied by reference TRBV28 and TRBJ2-4, is DVKVTQSSRYLVKRTGEKVFLECVQDMDHENMFWYRQDPGLGLRLIYFSYDVKMKEKGDIPEGYSVSREKKERFSLILESASTNQTSMYLCASSPLNLLTSASNIQYFGAGTRLSVL.

With regard to this clone: A far larger clone is one nucleotide away, so this likely arose from a read error. J is TRBJ2-3 and V is TRBV4-3; D remains ambiguous. The germline V gene encodes CDR1 LGHNA and CDR2 YSLEER. The CDR3 is 14 residues long. The V and J ends lost 5 bases and 2 bases respectively, with 11 bases between them. The CDR3 nucleotides read TGCGCCAGCAGCTTGATCGAGGCCACAGATACGCAGTATTTT. The encoded protein is CASSLIEATDTQYF.

This clone showed up just a few times. The V and J genes are TRBV11-2 and TRBJ2-7; perhaps TRBD2 as D (6 bases). Germline assignment: CDR1 SGHAT and CDR2 FQNNGV. This CDR3 comprises 15 residues. Trimming left V 3 bases short and J 3 bases short, with 15 bases between. CDR3 nucleotide sequence: TGTGCCAGCAGCTTTACGGGAGCGGGCGTCTACGAGCAGTACTTC. Amino acid sequence: CASSFTGAGVYEQYF.

The chain combines TRBV6-1 with TRBJ1-1; D possibly corresponds to TRBD1 (5 bases). The CDR3 spans 15 residues. V lost 0 bases and J lost 4, with 12 bases in between. Germline V CDR1 and CDR2: MNHNS, SASEGT. CDR3 sequence reads: CASSEAEGTGTEAFF. CDR3 bases: TGTGCCAGCAGTGAAGCCGAGGGGACCGGCACTGAAGCTTTCTTT.

The chain joins TRBV27 to TRBJ2-5; D ambiguous. Trimming pared 5 bases from V and 5 bases from J, leaving 21 bases between. The CDR3 has 16 amino acids. Germline CDR1 and CDR2: MNHEY and SMNVEV (reference sequence). CDR3 sequence reads: CASSTRPWAQRETQYF. The CDR3 DNA reads TGTGCCAGCAGTACGCGACCGTGGGCACAGAGGGAGACCCAGTACTTC.

The chain has TRBV7-6 and TRBJ1-1; a weak D match, TRBD1 (6 bases). Deletions cut 4 bases from V and 6 bases from J, with 18 bases between. Germline assignment: CDR1 SGHVS and CDR2 FNYEAQ. The CDR3 sequence is 15 residues long. The CDR3 loop reads CASSYEAQGYPEAFF. DNA of the CDR3: TGTGCCAGCAGCTATGAAGCACAGGGTTATCCTGAAGCTTTCTTT.

This chain joins TRBV2 and TRBJ2-7, with 8 nucleotides matching TRBD2. The V segment lost 6 bases and the J segment 5 bases; nucleotides outside the gene matches: 6. The CDR3 has 13 amino acids. Germline values: CDR1 SNHLY, CDR2 FYNNEI. The CDR3 loop is CASRVAGWDEQYF. DNA for the CDR3: TGTGCCAGCAGGGTAGCGGGATGGGACGAGCAGTACTTC.

The V call is TRBV11-1, the J call TRBJ2-5; 7 bases are shared with TRBD1. Germline assignment: CDR1 SGHAT and CDR2 FQDESV (reference sequence). This CDR3 comprises 15 residues. The V and J ends lost 5 bases and 1 base, in that order; junction bases with no gene match: 7. The CDR3: CASSARQGLQETQYF. The CDR3 DNA sequence: TGTGCCAGCAGCGCCCGACAGGGCCTCCAAGAGACCCAGTACTTC.

This clone was recorded only once. This chain connects TRBV7-7 to TRBJ2-1; D perhaps matches TRBD1 (5 bases). The CDR3 extends over 15 amino acids. Trimming stripped 2 bases from V and 0 bases from J, with 8 bases between. Germline assignment: CDR1 SSHAT and CDR2 FNYEAQ (reference sequence). The CDR3 here is CASSLTTASYNEQFF. The CDR3 region has the DNA TGTGCCAGCAGCTTAACGACAGCCTCCTACAATGAGCAGTTCTTC. Based on the CDR3 plus reference TRBV7-7 and TRBJ2-1, the full variable domain is GAGVSQSPRYKVTKRGQDVTLRCDPISSHATLYWYQQALGQGPEFLTYFNYEAQPDKSGLPSDRFSAERPEGSISTLTIQRTEQRDSAMYRCASSLTTASYNEQFFGPGTRLTVL.

This clone came up many times. The chain recombines TRBV25-1 with TRBJ2-5, with 13 bases matching TRBD2. This CDR3 spans 16 amino acids. Germline loops: CDR1 MGHDK, CDR2 SYGVNS. Trimming cost V 8 bases and J 3 bases; bases outside gene matches: 9. The CDR3 reads CASRRVGLAGEETQYF. CDR3 bases: TGTGCCAGCCGGAGAGTCGGACTAGCGGGAGAAGAGACCCAGTACTTC.

V and J are TRBV2 and TRBJ1-1; no clear D. The CDR3 sequence is 14 residues long. Germline values: CDR1 SNHLY, CDR2 FYNNEI. V was trimmed by 7 bases and J by 5 bases, leaving 17 bases between them. CDR3: CASIPEVGETEAFF. CDR3 nucleotides: TGTGCCAGCATCCCAGAGGTGGGTGAGACTGAAGCTTTCTTT.

The rearrangement uses TRBV7-6 and TRBJ2-5; 10 bases line up with TRBD1. CDR3 size: 16 residues. Trimming at V came to 4 bases and at J to 5 bases, leaving 10 bases not matched to a gene. Germline V CDR1 and CDR2: SGHVS, FNYEAQ. The CDR3 spells CASSSPDRGLGETQYF. CDR3 coding DNA: TGTGCCAGCAGCTCACCCGACAGGGGGCTAGGGGAGACCCAGTACTTC.

The chain combines TRBV11-2 with TRBJ1-2; D ambiguous. The CDR3 covers 12 residues. Germline CDR1 reads SGHAT; CDR2 reads FQNNGV. The ends were cut back, 3 bases at V and 2 bases at J, with 4 bases in the middle. The CDR3 is CASSFENYGYTF. As DNA, the CDR3 is TGTGCCAGCAGCTTTGAGAACTATGGCTACACCTTC.

The chain joins TRBV2 to TRBJ2-5; TRBD2 agrees at 7 bases. Germline values: CDR1 SNHLY, CDR2 FYNNEI. The CDR3 is 13 residues long. J gave up 2 bases and V 9 bases, and 6 bases lay outside the gene matches. CDR3 protein: CASCTSEQETQYF. In DNA form, the CDR3 reads TGTGCCAGTTGTACTAGCGAACAAGAGACCCAGTACTTC.